This T cell receptor beta chain was identified in a study of control samples from healthy donors and cancer patients. Germline V gene sequence: CDR1 DFQATT, CDR2 SNEGSKA (reference sequence). The V end was cut by 5 bases, the J end by 7 bases, with 11 bases between. The CDR3 loop spans 11 amino acids. Some clones are missing from TCRdb's copy, which holds only in-frame ones; the method was immunoSEQ multiplex PCR. Of 70,000 to 100,000 clones in the sample, 91% were seen once. The sequence derives from a man aged 45-65 years in good health. The chain combines TRBV20-1 with TRBJ2-5; tentative D call: TRBD2 (5 bases). The sequencing input was blood. The CDR3 spells CSAEIEGTQYF. In nucleotides, the CDR3 is TGCAGTGCTGAAATTGAGGGGACCCAGTACTTC.